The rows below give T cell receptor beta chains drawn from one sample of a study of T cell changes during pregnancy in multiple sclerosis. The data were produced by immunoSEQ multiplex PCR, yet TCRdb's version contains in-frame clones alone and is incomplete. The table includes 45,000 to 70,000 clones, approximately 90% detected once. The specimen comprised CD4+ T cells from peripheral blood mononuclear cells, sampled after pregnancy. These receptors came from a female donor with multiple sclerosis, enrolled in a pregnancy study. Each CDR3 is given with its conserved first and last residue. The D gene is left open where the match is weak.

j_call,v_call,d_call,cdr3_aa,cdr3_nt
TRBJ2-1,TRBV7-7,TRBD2,CASSIPREDNEQFF,TGTGCTAGCAGCATACCGCGGGAGGACAATGAGCAGTTCTTC
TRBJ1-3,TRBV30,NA,CAWSRRAKGNTIYF,TGTGCCTGGAGTCGCAGGGCGAAAGGAAACACCATATATTTT
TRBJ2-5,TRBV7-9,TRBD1,CASSLAGQGQETQYF,TGTGCCAGCAGCTTAGCGGGACAGGGACAAGAGACCCAGTACTTC
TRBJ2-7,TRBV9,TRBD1,CASSVGTGGLYEQYF,TGTGCCAGCAGCGTAGGGACAGGGGGTTTGTACGAGCAGTACTTC
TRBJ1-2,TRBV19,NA,CASSIQGGGYTF,TGTGCCAGTAGTATACAGGGAGGGGGCTACACCTTC
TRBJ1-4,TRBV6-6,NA,CASSYSEGNEKLFF,TGTGCCAGCAGTTACTCGGAGGGGAATGAAAAACTGTTTTTT
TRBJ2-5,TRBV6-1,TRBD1,CASSTDWTGETQYF,TGTGCCAGTTCTACGGACTGGACAGGGGAGACCCAGTACTTC
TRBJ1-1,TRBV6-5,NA,CASSYSGRLRGEAFF,TGTGCCAGCAGTTACTCGGGCCGACTCCGGGGTGAAGCTTTCTTT
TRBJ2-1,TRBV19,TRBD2,CASNWGGRYNEQFF,TGTGCCAGTAACTGGGGGGGACGGTACAATGAGCAGTTCTTC
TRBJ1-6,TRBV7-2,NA,CASSLVAGYISPLHF,TGTGCCAGCAGCTTAGTCGCAGGTTATATTTCACCCCTCCACTTT